Shown below are 23 T cell receptor beta chains from a single sample sequenced in a study of blood T cell repertoires in COVID-19. Assay used: immunoSEQ multiplex PCR; TCRdb lists only in-frame clones, some missing. The sample carries about 400,000 clones, approximately 89% recorded once. Input material: PBMCs or T cells enriched from blood (not recorded which). Receptors were obtained from a woman under 40 who had recovered from COVID-19.

The chain couples TRBV6-5 to TRBJ1-3, with 7 nucleotides matching TRBD1. After removal of 6 bases from V and 0 bases from J, the junction contained 5 bases not matched to a gene. This CDR3 contains 15 residues. Germline V gives CDR1 MNHEY, CDR2 SVGAGI. CDR3 DNA: TGTGCCAGCAGGCCCGGACAGGACTCTGGAAACACCATATATTTT. As protein: CASRPGQDSGNTIYF.

This chain joins TRBV29-1 and TRBJ2-5; unclear D gene. CDR3 length equals 12 residues. CDR1 is SQVTM and CDR2 is ANQGSEA in the germline V gene. Trimming shortened V by 4 bases and J by 1 base, and 7 bases separated the two germline ends. CDR3 DNA: TGCAGCGTTGTTAGGAGCCAAGAGACCCAGTACTTC. Its protein is CSVVRSQETQYF.

J is TRBJ2-1 and V is TRBV7-6, with a tentative D call TRBD1 (5 bases). V dropped 2 bases and J dropped 0 bases, with 14 bases sitting between them. Germline V gives CDR1 SGHVS, CDR2 FNYEAQ. The CDR3 extends over 17 amino acids. The CDR3 reads CASSLNQGPSSYNEQFF. The CDR3 nucleotides are TGTGCCAGCAGCTTAAATCAGGGTCCGAGCTCCTACAATGAGCAGTTCTTC.

The CDR3 spells CASSWGDRSYEQYF. The CDR3 DNA is TGTGCCAGCAGTTGGGGGGACAGGTCCTACGAGCAGTACTTC. V and J are TRBV27 and TRBJ2-7; 8 bases agree with TRBD1. V lost 4 bases to trimming and J lost 1 base; unmatched junction nucleotides: 3. Per germline, CDR1 MNHEY and CDR2 SMNVEV (reference sequence). The CDR3 loop spans 14 amino acids.

The chain uses TRBV11-2 and TRBJ2-7; D possibly corresponds to TRBD2 (5 bases). CDR3 length: 13 amino acids. V was trimmed by 4 bases and J by 2 bases, leaving 9 bases between them. In germline, CDR1 is SGHAT, CDR2 FQNNGV. DNA for the CDR3: TGTGCCAGCAGCTCCGGGATCCCCTACGAGCAGTACTTC. Its translation: CASSSGIPYEQYF.

The chain uses TRBV7-9 and TRBJ1-6; 7 bases are a match to TRBD1. The CDR3 is 15 residues long. V shed 5 bases, J shed 7 bases, and the junction held 8 bases outside the gene matches. Germline CDR1 is SEHNR and CDR2 is FQNEAQ (reference sequence). The CDR3 spells CASSRGTAENSPLHF. CDR3 sequence (DNA): TGTGCCAGCAGCCGAGGGACAGCAGAGAATTCACCCCTCCACTTT.

The gene calls are TRBV6-5 and TRBJ2-7; TRBD1 is a possible D gene (6 bases). Per the germline V gene, CDR1 is MNHEY and CDR2 is SVGAGI. The CDR3 is made up of 12 amino acids. The V end lost 9 bases, the J end lost 2 bases, and 11 bases lay between the germline ends. The CDR3 is CASRRDTYEQYF. CDR3 coding DNA: TGTGCCAGTCGTCGGGACACCTACGAGCAGTACTTC.

The CDR3 bases are TGTGCCAGCAGTCGTTCGACTCCCTACGAGCAGTACTTC. Translation gives CASSRSTPYEQYF. The chain combines TRBV6-5 with TRBJ2-7; no clear D. Trimming shortened V by 5 bases and J by 2 bases, and 10 bases separated the two germline ends. Germline V CDR1 and CDR2: MNHEY, SVGAGI. CDR3 size: 13 residues.

The chain couples TRBV10-3 to TRBJ1-2; weak D call: TRBD1 (5 bases). Germline values: CDR1 ENHRY, CDR2 SYGVKD. Trimming removed 7 bases from V and 6 bases from J, with 9 bases in between. The CDR3 has 11 amino acids. The CDR3 loop is CAIKQGDGYTF. DNA for the CDR3: TGTGCCATCAAGCAGGGTGATGGCTACACCTTC.

The chain is built from TRBV11-3 and TRBJ2-7, with D perhaps TRBD1 (5 bases). Germline CDR1 reads SGHNT; CDR2 reads YENEEA. CDR3 length: 13 amino acids. V lost 4 bases and J lost 3, with 10 bases in between. DNA of the CDR3: TGTGCCAGCAGCTCAAGAGGACACTACGAGCAGTACTTC. Translation gives CASSSRGHYEQYF.

The V gene is TRBV6-2 or TRBV6-3, the J gene TRBJ2-7; 7 bases map to TRBD1. The CDR3 totals 14 residues. Trimming took 2 bases from V and 5 from J; bases not matched to a gene: 6. Germline V gene sequence: CDR1 MNHEY, CDR2 SVGEGT. In nucleotides, the CDR3 is TGTGCCAGCAGTTACAGGGGGCTTGGCGACGAGCAGTACTTC. This codes for CASSYRGLGDEQYF.

This CDR3 is CASSQDAVVYTEAFF. DNA for the CDR3: TGTGCCAGCAGCCAAGACGCGGTAGTTTACACTGAAGCTTTCTTT. The genes are TRBV14 and TRBJ1-1; the D is unclear. The CDR3 runs to 15 residues. Germline CDR1 SGHDN, CDR2 FVKESK. V gave up 0 bases and J gave up 3 bases, with 11 bases separating them.

This rearrangement joins TRBV19 to TRBJ1-1; a possible D gene is TRBD1 (6 bases). V shed 1 base and J shed 1 base, with 10 bases lying between them. This CDR3 contains 15 residues. The V gene's germline CDR1 is LNHDA and CDR2 SQIVND (reference sequence). CDR3 protein: CASSIAPGANTEAFF. For the CDR3, the DNA is TGTGCCAGTAGTATAGCTCCAGGGGCGAACACTGAAGCTTTCTTT.

The rearrangement joins TRBV25-1 to TRBJ1-2, with D unresolved. V was clipped by 8 bases and J by 0 bases, with 7 bases between them. The CDR3 extends over 12 amino acids. CDR1 and CDR2 from the germline V gene are MGHDK and SYGVNS. CDR3 sequence (DNA): TGTGCCAGCGCCGGGTCTAACTATGGCTACACCTTC. The encoded protein is CASAGSNYGYTF.

This clone is a singleton in its sample. The rearrangement joins TRBV3-1 (or the pseudogene TRBV3-2) to TRBJ2-1; 7 bases are a match to TRBD2. Germline assignment: CDR1 LGHDT and CDR2 YNNKEL (reference sequence). This CDR3 has 15 residues. V was clipped by 3 bases and J by 5 bases; unmatched bases: 7. CDR3 coding DNA: TGTGCCAGCAGCCATCGCGGGAGTGGGAACAATGAGCAGTTCTTC. As protein: CASSHRGSGNNEQFF.

This chain links TRBV27 with TRBJ1-5; D is perhaps TRBD1 (6 bases). The CDR3 length is 13 residues. V was shortened by 6 bases and J by 9 bases, with 15 bases between the two germline ends. The V gene's germline CDR1 is MNHEY and CDR2 SMNVEV (reference sequence). As DNA, the CDR3 is TGTGCCAGCAGCAACGCAGGGGCACGGCCCCAGCATTTT. Its protein is CASSNAGARPQHF.

V is TRBV3-1 (or the pseudogene TRBV3-2) and J is TRBJ1-5; D possibly corresponds to TRBD1 (5 bases). V lost 1 base and J lost 2, with 15 bases in between. CDR1 is LGHDT and CDR2 is YNNKEL in the germline V gene (reference sequence). The CDR3 runs to 17 residues. The CDR3 protein is CASSQGVGRGGNQPQHF. The CDR3 DNA reads TGTGCCAGCAGCCAAGGGGTTGGGAGGGGTGGCAATCAGCCCCAGCATTTT.

The CDR3 is CASSLGLAPGELFF. CDR3 DNA: TGTGCCAGCAGCTTGGGACTGGCCCCCGGGGAGCTGTTTTTT. This chain uses TRBV5-4 with TRBJ2-2; D unclear. V gave up 0 bases and J gave up 6 bases, with 9 bases separating them. The V gene's germline CDR1 is SGHNT and CDR2 YYREEE (reference sequence). There are 14 residues in the CDR3.

The table lists this clone with a count of one. The gene calls are TRBV5-4 and TRBJ2-3; no clear D gene. The CDR3 is made up of 14 amino acids. Germline CDR1 and CDR2: SGHNT and YYREEE (reference sequence). The V end lost 2 bases, the J end lost 6 bases, and 13 bases lay between the germline ends. The CDR3: CASSFPERWDTQYF. CDR3 sequence (DNA): TGTGCCAGCAGCTTTCCGGAGAGATGGGATACGCAGTATTTT.

V is TRBV18 and J is TRBJ1-5; TRBD1 matches 8 bases. Trimming removed 6 bases from V and 2 bases from J; junction bases left unmatched: 12. The CDR3 spans 17 residues. Germline V gene data show CDR1 as KGHSH and CDR2 as LQKENI. CDR3 loop: CASSPTSGGWGNQPQHF. CDR3 in DNA: TGTGCCAGCTCTCCAACCTCAGGGGGCTGGGGCAATCAGCCCCAGCATTTT.

The chain joins TRBV7-8 to TRBJ1-1; no clear D gene. Trimming cost V 4 bases and J 1 base, with 25 bases left between them. CDR1 and CDR2 (germline): SGHVS, FQNEAQ. The CDR3 covers 19 residues. CDR3 coding DNA: TGTGCCAGCAGCTACTTCGGCCCAAGAGGGTTGACGGCGAACACTGAAGCTTTCTTT. Encoded protein: CASSYFGPRGLTANTEAFF.

This chain joins TRBV30 and TRBJ2-7, with TRBD2 identical over 11 bases. CDR1 and CDR2 (germline): GTSNPN, SVGIG (reference sequence). The CDR3 extends over 15 amino acids. Losses at the gene ends were 6 bases for V and 4 bases for J; bases not matched to a gene: 11. DNA of the CDR3: TGTGCCTGTCAACCAGGGGCTAGCGGGAGGTACGAGCAGTACTTC. It codes for CACQPGASGRYEQYF.

This clone was counted between two and nine times. The chain links TRBV7-2 to TRBJ1-2; 9 bases align to TRBD1. Per the germline V gene, CDR1 is SGHTA and CDR2 is FQGNSA. The CDR3 spans 16 residues. V was pared by 2 bases and J by 3 bases, with 7 bases of the junction left unmatched. The CDR3 loop reads CASSLWRRDRDYGYTF. For the CDR3, the DNA is TGTGCCAGCAGCTTATGGCGGCGGGACAGGGACTATGGCTACACCTTC.